What follows are 13 T cell receptor beta chains derived from one specimen sequenced in a study of cytomegalovirus exposure and HLA in healthy donors. Primers included in the PCR were 60 Vbeta and 13 Jbeta primers. Data came from immunoSEQ multiplex PCR; TCRdb stores just in-frame clones and leaves some out. The sample has around 130,000 clones; approximately 77% are singletons. Sequencing used PBMCs. The receptors stem from a woman aged 55-69 years in good health and CMV-seronegative.

The CDR3: CASKLAGVYNEQFF. DNA for the CDR3: TGTGCCAGCAAGCTAGCGGGGGTCTACAATGAGCAGTTCTTC. V gene TRBV7-2 combines with J gene TRBJ2-1; 10 bases fit TRBD2. The length of the CDR3 is 14 residues. Germline V gene sequence: CDR1 SGHTA, CDR2 FQGNSA. Trimming took 7 bases from V and 3 from J; bases not matched to a gene: 3.

This clone was recorded a few times. This rearrangement joins TRBV5-1 to TRBJ1-2; 7 positions match TRBD1. The germline V gene encodes CDR1 SGHRS and CDR2 YFSETQ. This CDR3 has 14 residues. With 4 bases clipped from V and 7 bases from J, the junction kept 10 bases outside the gene matches. This CDR3 reads CASSRTTGVPGYTF. The CDR3, as DNA: TGCGCCAGCAGCCGAACCACAGGGGTTCCTGGCTACACCTTC. The full variable domain, rest sourced from reference TRBV5-1 and TRBJ1-2, is KAGVTQTPRYLIKTRGQQVTLSCSPISGHRSVSWYQQTPGQGLQFLFEYFSETQRNKGNFPGRFSGRQFSNSRSEMNVSTLELGDSALYLCASSRTTGVPGYTFGSGTRLTVV.

The chain links TRBV29-1 to TRBJ2-7; a weak D match, TRBD1 (6 bases). Deletions cut 4 bases from V and 0 bases from J, with 13 bases between. The CDR3 covers 14 residues. Germline V gives CDR1 SQVTM, CDR2 ANQGSEA. As DNA, the CDR3 is TGCAGCGTTGGGGCAGACAGGAGCTCCTACGAGCAGTACTTC. The encoded protein is CSVGADRSSYEQYF.

The sample holds a few counts of this clone. The V call is TRBV19, the J call TRBJ1-4; 9 bases align to TRBD1. Germline V gene lookup returns CDR1 LNHDA and CDR2 SQIVND (reference sequence). The CDR3 contains 14 residues. The V and J ends lost 4 bases and 8 bases, in that order; junction bases with no gene match: 5. CDR3 sequence reads: CASSKDRGREKLFF. The CDR3 coding sequence is TGTGCCAGTAGTAAGGACAGGGGTCGGGAAAAACTGTTTTTT.

The table lists this clone with a few counts. This chain uses TRBV9 with TRBJ1-3; no clear D. The CDR3 covers 14 residues. The V end was cut by 3 bases, the J end by 3 bases, with 10 bases between. CDR1 SGDLS and CDR2 YYNGEE come from the germline V gene. The CDR3 loop reads CASSAGIVGNTIYF. Here the CDR3 DNA reads TGTGCCAGCAGCGCCGGGATTGTTGGAAACACCATATATTTT.

This rearrangement joins TRBV7-9 to TRBJ2-1; 8 positions agree with TRBD2. From germline, CDR1 is SEHNR and CDR2 FQNEAQ (reference sequence). This CDR3 is 16 amino acids long. Unmatched junction bases numbered 7, after V lost 5 bases and J lost 1 base. The CDR3 loop is CASSPPGRESYNEQFF. The CDR3, as DNA: TGTGCCAGCAGCCCCCCCGGGAGGGAGTCCTACAATGAGCAGTTCTTC.

This clone is a singleton in its sample. The gene calls are TRBV28 and TRBJ2-1; 8 nucleotides agree with TRBD2. CDR1 is MDHEN and CDR2 is SYDVKM in the germline V gene. The J segment lost 7 bases and the V segment lost 6 bases, leaving 11 bases of the junction unmatched. The CDR3 is 15 residues long. As DNA, the CDR3 is TGTGCCAGCAGCCAGGGAGGGCGGGGGGCGAATGAGCAGTTCTTC. It translates to CASSQGGRGANEQFF.

This clone has just a few counts. The chain recombines TRBV6-1 with TRBJ2-7; perhaps TRBD2 as D (6 bases). The CDR3 covers 15 residues. Trimming took 9 bases from V and 3 from J, leaving 21 bases between them. Germline V gene lookup returns CDR1 MNHNS and CDR2 SASEGT. This chain's CDR3 is CASPQSGLPNYEQYF. In nucleotides, the CDR3 is TGTGCCAGTCCTCAATCGGGACTCCCAAACTACGAGCAGTACTTC.

This rearrangement joins TRBV28 to TRBJ1-2; the D is unclear. Germline V gives CDR1 MDHEN, CDR2 SYDVKM. Trimming removed 4 bases at V and 7 bases at J, with 7 bases between. This CDR3 region has 11 residues. Here the CDR3 DNA reads TGTGCCAGCAGTTACGGGGTTGGCTACACCTTC. This gives the protein CASSYGVGYTF.

The chain joins TRBV5-1 to TRBJ2-2; TRBD2 aligns across 7 bases. Trimming cost V 4 bases and J 6 bases; bases outside gene matches: 9. Germline CDR1 reads SGHRS; CDR2 reads YFSETQ. This CDR3 has 15 residues. The CDR3 is CASSPFRGDAGELFF. DNA for the CDR3: TGCGCCAGCAGCCCGTTCCGGGGGGATGCCGGGGAGCTGTTTTTT.

The chain couples TRBV5-1 to TRBJ1-4; tentative D call: TRBD1 (5 bases). V was trimmed by 9 bases and J by 3 bases, leaving 12 bases between them. The germline gives CDR1 SGHRS, CDR2 YFSETQ. CDR3 length: 13 amino acids. The CDR3 is CATRQFANEKLFF. The CDR3 DNA is TGCGCCACCAGACAGTTCGCTAATGAAAAACTGTTTTTT.

V usage is TRBV9 and J usage is TRBJ2-3, with 7 bases lining up with TRBD2. V lost 0 bases and J lost 7; bases outside the gene matches: 5. This CDR3 has 14 amino acids. Germline V gene data show CDR1 as SGDLS and CDR2 as YYNGEE. The CDR3 protein is CASSVGGSKNTQYF. For the CDR3, the DNA is TGTGCCAGCAGCGTAGGCGGGAGCAAGAATACGCAGTATTTT.

This chain links TRBV10-1 with TRBJ2-3; 10 bases fit TRBD2. Germline V gene data show CDR1 as WNHNN and CDR2 as SYGVQD (reference sequence). J was trimmed by 5 bases and V by 0 bases; bases with no gene match: 11. The CDR3 consists of 18 residues. The DNA for the CDR3 is TGCGCCAGCAGTGAGTCGATATTAGCGGGAGGCCGGGGAGATACGCAGTATTTT. This translates into CASSESILAGGRGDTQYF.